This TCR beta chain was observed in a study of Ad26.COV2.S vaccination and SARS-CoV-2 variants. Some clones are missing from TCRdb's copy, which holds only in-frame ones; the method was immunoSEQ multiplex PCR. The sample shows about 400,000 clones, 89% of them seen only once. Treatment defined: around 19 received Ad26.COV2.S at low or high dose, single or two shots; roughly five received placebo; per-sample allocation not given. Specimens were obtained on day 63 following the first vaccine or placebo injection. In this sample, this clone turned up a few times. CDR3 size: 13 residues. With 8 bases clipped from V and 3 bases from J, the junction kept 7 bases outside the gene matches. The germline V gene has CDR1 MNHEY and CDR2 SMNVEV (reference sequence).

This material consisted of peripheral blood, taken in a trial of Ad26.COV2.S vaccine versus placebo. The chain links TRBV27 to TRBJ2-7; 7 nucleotides agree with TRBD2. The receptor's source is a person between 18 and 59 years old who received the Ad26.COV2.S COVID-19 vaccine or a placebo. Here the CDR3 reads CASRLAANYEQYF. In DNA, the CDR3 is TGTGCCAGCCGACTAGCAGCGAACTACGAGCAGTACTTC.